The 27 T cell receptor beta chains reported below all come from one sample, sequenced in a study of Ad26.COV2.S vaccination and SARS-CoV-2 variants. Treatment denoted: around 19 received Ad26.COV2.S at low or high dose, single or two shots; a few received placebo; per-sample allocation not given. Specimen acquisition occurred on day 63 following the initial vaccine or placebo injection. Here immunoSEQ multiplex PCR was the method, and the copy in TCRdb shows in-frame clones only, minus some. The table has some 270,000 clones, 70% to 90% seen once; the top ten hold about 2.8%. Sequencing used peripheral blood, obtained in a trial of Ad26.COV2.S vaccine versus placebo. The receptors shown here come from a person between 18 and 65 years old who received the Ad26.COV2.S COVID-19 vaccine or a placebo.

The chain combines TRBV3-1 (or the pseudogene TRBV3-2) with TRBJ2-2; D gene unclear. Germline CDR1 LGHDT, CDR2 YNNKEL (reference sequence). The V end was cut by 0 bases, the J end by 4 bases, with 9 bases between. The CDR3 extends over 15 amino acids. This CDR3 is CASSQDGSRTGELFF. Here the CDR3 DNA reads TGTGCCAGCAGCCAAGATGGATCACGCACCGGGGAGCTGTTTTTT.

The gene calls are TRBV5-4 and TRBJ2-5; perhaps D is TRBD1 or TRBD2 (5 bases each). There are 14 residues in the CDR3. In germline, CDR1 is SGHNT, CDR2 YYREEE (reference sequence). Trimming cost V 2 bases and J 5 bases, with 13 bases left between them. CDR3 sequence: CASSFRGPGETQYF. CDR3 nucleotide sequence: TGTGCCAGCAGCTTCAGAGGGCCAGGGGAGACCCAGTACTTC.

This clone was counted a few times. The chain employs TRBV5-6 and TRBJ2-2, with D uncertain. Germline assignment: CDR1 SGHDT and CDR2 YYEEEE. The V end was cut by 4 bases, the J end by 11 bases, with 9 bases between. The CDR3 spans 11 residues. This CDR3 is CASSLLRELFF. CDR3 nucleotides: TGTGCCAGCAGCCTGCTTCGAGAGCTGTTTTTT.

Remarks on this clone: The sample contains more than one DNA sequence encoding this CDR3. The V call is TRBV19, the J call TRBJ2-2; 7 bases are a match to TRBD1. Germline V gives CDR1 LNHDA, CDR2 SQIVND (reference sequence). CDR3 length equals 15 residues. The trim removed 6 bases at V and 1 base at J, leaving 5 bases unmatched. The CDR3 here is CASRRQGLNTGELFF. The CDR3 DNA sequence: TGTGCCAGTAGGAGACAGGGTTTGAACACCGGGGAGCTGTTTTTT. The whole variable domain, filled in from reference TRBV19 and TRBJ2-2, reads DGGITQSPKYLFRKEGQNVTLSCEQNLNHDAMYWYRQDPGQGLRLIYYSQIVNDFQKGDIAEGYSVSREKKESFPLTVTSAQKNPTAFYLCASRRQGLNTGELFFGEGSRLTVL.

V usage is TRBV7-3 and J usage is TRBJ2-5; TRBD1 might be the D (5 bases). The CDR3 contains 13 residues. Trimming shortened V by 5 bases and J by 4 bases, and 11 bases separated the two germline ends. The germline V gene encodes CDR1 SGHTA and CDR2 FQGTGA. In DNA, the CDR3 is TGTGCCAGCAGCCCGCAGGGATCAGAGACCCAGTACTTC. This codes for CASSPQGSETQYF.

This chain links TRBV7-2 with TRBJ2-2; D perhaps matches TRBD1 (7 bases). Per the germline V gene, CDR1 is SGHTA and CDR2 is FQGNSA. The CDR3 runs 18 residues. Trimming stripped 2 bases from V and 0 bases from J, with 16 bases between. CDR3 residues: CASSLRGPSAANTGELFF. The CDR3 bases are TGTGCCAGCAGCTTAAGGGGGCCTAGCGCTGCGAACACCGGGGAGCTGTTTTTT. Using reference TRBV7-2 and TRBJ2-2 for the parts outside the CDR3, the full variable domain is GAGVSQSPSNKVTEKGKDVELRCDPISGHTALYWYRQSLGQGLEFLIYFQGNSAPDKSGLPSDRFSAERTGGSVSTLTIQRTQQEDSAVYLCASSLRGPSAANTGELFFGEGSRLTVL.

This chain joins TRBV7-2 and TRBJ2-2; 8 bases are shared with TRBD1. V was pared by 4 bases and J by 5 bases, with 15 bases of the junction left unmatched. CDR3 length equals 18 residues. Germline V gene data show CDR1 as SGHTA and CDR2 as FQGNSA. Written as DNA, the CDR3 is TGTGCCAGCAGCTCTCTCCTAGGACAGGGCTGGCGTACCGGGGAGCTGTTTTTT. This gives the protein CASSSLLGQGWRTGELFF.

This chain links TRBV23-1 with TRBJ2-6, with TRBD1 matching 8 bases. Being an ORF, TRBV23-1 has a function that is uncertain. The CDR3 has 14 residues. The V segment lost 6 bases and the J segment 4 bases; nucleotides outside the gene matches: 2. Written as DNA, the CDR3 is TGCGCCAGCAGGCAGGGGGCCGGGGCCAACGTCCTGACTTTC. This codes for CASRQGAGANVLTF.

The chain recombines TRBV10-3 with TRBJ1-6, with D possibly TRBD1 on 5 matching bases. Trimming stripped 4 bases from V and 16 bases from J, with 20 bases between. This CDR3 is 14 amino acids long. CDR1 and CDR2 from the germline V gene are ENHRY and SYGVKD. The CDR3 region has the DNA TGTGCCATCAGTGGAGGGGACCGAGTAAATCAACTCCACTTT. Protein sequence: CAISGGDRVNQLHF.

The chain couples TRBV27 to TRBJ2-4, with D perhaps given as TRBD1 or TRBD2 (5 bases each). The CDR3 runs 13 residues. Looked up from germline, CDR1 is MNHEY and CDR2 is SMNVEV (reference sequence). Trimming cost V 7 bases and J 13 bases, with 20 bases left between them. CDR3 in DNA: TGTGCCAGCATCGAAAACCGGGGACGAAGACAGTACTTC. Translation: CASIENRGRRQYF.

In DNA, the CDR3 is TGTGCCAGCAGTTTATCGGGGGGACTAGCGGGAGGCCACGGCACCGGGGAGCTGTTTTTT. It codes for CASSLSGGLAGGHGTGELFF. J is TRBJ2-2 and V is TRBV27; TRBD2 aligns across 15 bases. CDR1 and CDR2 from the germline V gene are MNHEY and SMNVEV (reference sequence). The CDR3 has 20 amino acids. Trimming cost V 0 bases and J 4 bases; bases outside gene matches: 9.

The rearrangement uses TRBV19 and TRBJ1-1; 8 bases are shared with TRBD1. Germline trimming cut 7 bases from V and 2 bases from J; bases unmatched to any gene: 12. Per germline, CDR1 LNHDA and CDR2 SQIVND (reference sequence). The CDR3 length is 16 residues. The CDR3 loop is CASKFATGTGNTEAFF. The CDR3 DNA reads as TGTGCCAGTAAGTTCGCCACCGGGACAGGAAACACTGAAGCTTTCTTT.

The chain joins TRBV4-2 to TRBJ2-7; TRBD1 matches at 11 bases. Germline CDR1 LGHNA, CDR2 YNFKEQ. V was pared by 0 bases and J by 7 bases, with 5 bases of the junction left unmatched. The CDR3 sequence is 15 residues long. The CDR3 coding sequence is TGTGCCAGCAGCCAAGACCGGGACAGGGGGAATGAGCAGTACTTC. It yields the protein CASSQDRDRGNEQYF.

This clone was counted a single time. The V and J genes are TRBV12-5 and TRBJ1-5, with a possible D match to TRBD1 (6 bases). Germline V gene data show CDR1 as LGHNT and CDR2 as FRNRAP. The CDR3 contains 17 residues. Trimming took off 6 bases at V and 0 bases at J, with 18 bases between the two ends. The chain's CDR3 is CASGLTGGLYSNQPQHF. The CDR3 region has the DNA TGTGCTAGTGGCCTAACGGGGGGCCTCTATAGCAATCAGCCCCAGCATTTT.

V usage is TRBV25-1 and J usage is TRBJ2-1, with TRBD2 matching over 7 bases. Germline V gene lookup returns CDR1 MGHDK and CDR2 SYGVNS. This CDR3 region has 11 residues. With V trimmed by 8 bases and J by 14 bases, 9 bases remained unmatched. The CDR3 reads CASAKSGTEFF. The DNA for the CDR3 is TGTGCCAGCGCCAAAAGCGGGACCGAGTTCTTC.

V is TRBV18 and J is TRBJ2-7; weak D call: TRBD2 (6 bases). Germline V gives CDR1 KGHSH, CDR2 LQKENI. The CDR3 sequence is 13 residues long. The germline V and J ends were trimmed by 1 base and 6 bases, with 10 bases remaining between them. The CDR3 loop reads CASSPRGDGEQYF. For the CDR3, the DNA is TGTGCCAGCTCACCACGGGGGGACGGCGAGCAGTACTTC.

The chain's CDR3 is CATSIRGAPDTQYF. Here the CDR3 DNA reads TGTGCCACCAGCATACGGGGGGCCCCAGATACGCAGTATTTT. The rearrangement joins TRBV15 to TRBJ2-3; D might be TRBD2 (7 bases). CDR1 and CDR2 (germline): LNHNV, YYDKDF (reference sequence). The CDR3 has 14 residues. With 4 bases removed from V and 4 bases from J, the gap between germline ends came to 12 bases.

This clone has only a few counts. The V call is TRBV19, the J call TRBJ2-1, with 7 bases fitting TRBD2. Germline CDR1 reads LNHDA; CDR2 reads SQIVND (reference sequence). The CDR3 runs to 13 residues. V was clipped by 6 bases and J by 10 bases; unmatched bases: 9. The CDR3, as DNA: TGTGCCAGTAGGGCTAGCGGCGCTCCCGAGCAGTTCTTC. Translated, it gives CASRASGAPEQFF.

This clone was observed a handful of times. The CDR3 coding sequence is TGTGCCAGTAGTATTGCACAGGGGGTTCAGCCCCAGCATTTT. Protein: CASSIAQGVQPQHF. J is TRBJ1-5 and V is TRBV19, with 8 bases identical to TRBD1. The V gene's germline CDR1 is LNHDA and CDR2 SQIVND (reference sequence). The CDR3 runs 14 residues. Trimming removed 3 bases from V and 6 bases from J; junction bases left unmatched: 4.

The chain has TRBV5-6 and TRBJ2-1; D is uncertain. This CDR3 is built from 13 residues. Germline V CDR1 and CDR2: SGHDT, YYEEEE. The V end lost 4 bases, the J end lost 6 bases, and 11 bases lay between the germline ends. The CDR3 is CASSPDVSNEQFF. In nucleotides, the CDR3 is TGTGCCAGCAGCCCGGACGTCTCCAATGAGCAGTTCTTC. The full variable domain, its missing parts supplied by reference TRBV5-6 and TRBJ2-1, is DAGVTQSPTHLIKTRGQQVTLRCSPKSGHDTVSWYQQALGQGPQFIFQYYEEEERQRGNFPDRFSGHQFPNYSSELNVNALLLGDSALYLCASSPDVSNEQFFGPGTRLTVL.

The chain employs TRBV11-3 and TRBJ2-3, with a weak D call TRBD2 (5 bases). This CDR3 has 13 residues. Per germline, CDR1 SGHNT and CDR2 YENEEA. With 1 base removed from V and 9 bases from J, the gap between germline ends came to 11 bases. In DNA, the CDR3 is TGTGCCAGCAGCTTAGGAGGAGCGGAAACGCAGTATTTT. This encodes CASSLGGAETQYF.

This rearrangement joins TRBV7-9 to TRBJ1-1, with TRBD1 as a possible D gene (6 bases). Trimming took off 6 bases at V and 7 bases at J, with 15 bases between the two ends. The germline V gene encodes CDR1 SEHNR and CDR2 FQNEAQ (reference sequence). The CDR3 extends over 13 amino acids. The CDR3 loop is CASSTYRVHEAFF. CDR3 DNA sequence: TGTGCCAGCAGTACCTACAGGGTTCATGAAGCTTTCTTT.

The CDR3, as DNA: TGTGCCAGCAGTTTATCGCTAGCCAAGTACGAGCAGTACGTC. Translated, it gives CASSLSLAKYEQYV. The chain has TRBV28 and TRBJ2-7, with D perhaps matching TRBD2 (5 bases). The V and J ends lost 1 base and 4 bases respectively, with 11 bases between them. The CDR3 is 14 residues long. CDR1 is MDHEN, CDR2 SYDVKM, per germline.

The chain combines TRBV9 with TRBJ2-2; 11 positions agree with TRBD2. The V and J ends lost 5 bases and 4 bases, in that order; junction bases with no gene match: 1. Germline V gives CDR1 SGDLS, CDR2 YYNGEE. This CDR3 has 14 residues. For the CDR3, the DNA is TGTGCCAGCAGTGGACTAGCGGGCACCGGGGAGCTGTTTTTT. Translated, it gives CASSGLAGTGELFF. Supplemented by reference TRBV9 and TRBJ2-2, the full variable domain reads DSGVTQTPKHLITATGQRVTLRCSPRSGDLSVYWYQQSLDQGLQFLIQYYNGEERAKGNILERFSAQQFPDLHSELNLSSLELGDSALYFCASSGLAGTGELFFGEGSRLTVL.

This chain uses TRBV6-1 with TRBJ1-2; TRBD1 aligns across 9 bases. Germline trimming cut 3 bases from V and 4 bases from J; bases unmatched to any gene: 15. In germline, CDR1 is MNHNS, CDR2 SASEGT. The CDR3 covers 18 residues. In DNA, the CDR3 is TGTGCCAGCAGTGACCTCAGCCGGACAGGGGAAGCGGGCTATGGCTACACCTTC. Translation gives CASSDLSRTGEAGYGYTF.

The chain has TRBV18 and TRBJ1-1; possible D gene TRBD1, 6 bases. Germline values: CDR1 KGHSH, CDR2 LQKENI. The CDR3 loop spans 14 amino acids. Between the trimmed V and J ends, which lost 5 bases and 0 bases, there was a span of 10 bases. The CDR3 sequence: CASSVQGMNTEAFF. For the CDR3, the DNA is TGTGCCAGCTCAGTACAGGGTATGAACACTGAAGCTTTCTTT.

The chain combines TRBV4-2 with TRBJ2-7; D is unclear. The V and J ends lost 0 bases and 1 base respectively, with 13 bases between them. Germline-derived CDR1 and CDR2 are LGHNA and YNFKEQ. The CDR3 sequence is 16 residues long. The CDR3 region is CASSQDATSPSYEQYF. CDR3 bases: TGTGCCAGCAGCCAAGATGCGACCTCCCCTTCCTACGAGCAGTACTTC.